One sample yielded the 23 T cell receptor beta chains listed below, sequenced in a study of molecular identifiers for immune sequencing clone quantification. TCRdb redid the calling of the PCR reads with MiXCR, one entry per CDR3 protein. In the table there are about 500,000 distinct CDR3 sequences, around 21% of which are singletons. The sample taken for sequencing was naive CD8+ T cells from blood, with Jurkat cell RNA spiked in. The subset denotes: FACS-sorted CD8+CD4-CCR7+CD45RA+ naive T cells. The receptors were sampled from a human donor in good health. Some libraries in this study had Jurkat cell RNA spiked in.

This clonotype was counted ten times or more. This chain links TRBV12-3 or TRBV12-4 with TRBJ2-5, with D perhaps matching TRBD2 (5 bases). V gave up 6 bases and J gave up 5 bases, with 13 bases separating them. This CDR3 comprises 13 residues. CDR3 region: CASSVGETETQYF. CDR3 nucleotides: TGTGCCAGCAGCGTCGGGGAGACGGAGACCCAGTACTTC.

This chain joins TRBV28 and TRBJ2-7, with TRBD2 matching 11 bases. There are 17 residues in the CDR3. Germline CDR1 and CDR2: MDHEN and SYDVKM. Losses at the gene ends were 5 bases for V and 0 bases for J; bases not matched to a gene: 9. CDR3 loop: CASSAQTLAGASYEQYF. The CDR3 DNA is TGTGCCAGCAGTGCCCAAACACTAGCGGGAGCCTCCTACGAGCAGTACTTC.

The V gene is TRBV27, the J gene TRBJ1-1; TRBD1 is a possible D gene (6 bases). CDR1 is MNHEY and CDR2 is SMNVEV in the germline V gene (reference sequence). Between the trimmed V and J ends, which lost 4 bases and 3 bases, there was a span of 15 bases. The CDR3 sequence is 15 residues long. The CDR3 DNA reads TGTGCCAGCAGTTCTAGGGGGGCGCTGGACACTGAAGCTTTCTTT. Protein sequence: CASSSRGALDTEAFF.

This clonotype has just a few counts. The chain's CDR3 is CASSPGQDTNTEAFF. The CDR3 nucleotides are TGTGCCAGCAGCCCCGGACAGGACACGAACACTGAAGCTTTCTTT. The gene calls are TRBV5-4 and TRBJ1-1; TRBD1 matches at 7 bases. This CDR3 is 15 amino acids long. The V gene's germline CDR1 is SGHNT and CDR2 YYREEE (reference sequence). Losses at the gene ends were 4 bases for V and 1 base for J; bases not matched to a gene: 7.

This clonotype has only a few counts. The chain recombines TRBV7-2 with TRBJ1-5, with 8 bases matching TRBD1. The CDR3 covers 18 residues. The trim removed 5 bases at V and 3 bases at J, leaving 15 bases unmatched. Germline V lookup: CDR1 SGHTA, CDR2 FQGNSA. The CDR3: CASSPEGGTGWYNQPQHF. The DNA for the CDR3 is TGTGCCAGCAGCCCAGAAGGGGGGACAGGTTGGTACAATCAGCCCCAGCATTTT.

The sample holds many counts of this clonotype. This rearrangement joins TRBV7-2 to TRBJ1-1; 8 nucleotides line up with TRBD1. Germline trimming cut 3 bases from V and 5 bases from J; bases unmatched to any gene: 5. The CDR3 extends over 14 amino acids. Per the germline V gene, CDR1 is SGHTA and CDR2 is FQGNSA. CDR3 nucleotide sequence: TGTGCCAGCAGCTTGGGACAGGCGCAAACTGAAGCTTTCTTT. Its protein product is CASSLGQAQTEAFF. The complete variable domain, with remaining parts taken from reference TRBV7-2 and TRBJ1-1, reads GAGVSQSPSNKVTEKGKDVELRCDPISGHTALYWYRQSLGQGLEFLIYFQGNSAPDKSGLPSDRFSAERTGGSVSTLTIQRTQQEDSAVYLCASSLGQAQTEAFFGQGTRLTVV.

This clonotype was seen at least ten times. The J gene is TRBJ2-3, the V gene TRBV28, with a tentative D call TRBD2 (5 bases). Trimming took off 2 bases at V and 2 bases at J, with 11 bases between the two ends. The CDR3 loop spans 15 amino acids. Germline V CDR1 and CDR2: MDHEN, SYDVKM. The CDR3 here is CASSLGGRPTDTQYF. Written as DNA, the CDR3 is TGTGCCAGCAGTTTAGGTGGGAGACCCACAGATACGCAGTATTTT.

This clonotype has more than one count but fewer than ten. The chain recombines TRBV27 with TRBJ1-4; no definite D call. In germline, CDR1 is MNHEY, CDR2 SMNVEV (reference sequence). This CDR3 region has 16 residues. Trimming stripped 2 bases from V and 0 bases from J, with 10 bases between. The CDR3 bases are TGTGCCAGCAGTTTAGTTCCCGGGGCAACTAATGAAAAACTGTTTTTT. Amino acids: CASSLVPGATNEKLFF.

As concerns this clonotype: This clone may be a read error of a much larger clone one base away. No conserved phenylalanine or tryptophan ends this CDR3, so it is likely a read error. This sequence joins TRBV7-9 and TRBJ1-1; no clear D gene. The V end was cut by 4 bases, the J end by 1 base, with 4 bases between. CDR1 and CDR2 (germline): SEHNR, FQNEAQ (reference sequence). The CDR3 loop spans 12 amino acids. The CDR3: CASSSANTEAFS. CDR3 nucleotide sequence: TGTGCCAGCAGCTCCGCGAACACTGAAGCTTTCTCT.

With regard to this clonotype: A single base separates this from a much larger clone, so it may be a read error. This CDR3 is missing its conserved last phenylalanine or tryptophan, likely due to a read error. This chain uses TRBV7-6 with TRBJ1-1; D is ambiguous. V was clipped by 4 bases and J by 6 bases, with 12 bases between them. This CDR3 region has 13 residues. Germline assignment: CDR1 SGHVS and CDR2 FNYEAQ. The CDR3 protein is CASSSDPNSEAFL. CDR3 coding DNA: TGTGCCAGCAGCTCGGACCCAAACTCTGAAGCTTTCCTT.

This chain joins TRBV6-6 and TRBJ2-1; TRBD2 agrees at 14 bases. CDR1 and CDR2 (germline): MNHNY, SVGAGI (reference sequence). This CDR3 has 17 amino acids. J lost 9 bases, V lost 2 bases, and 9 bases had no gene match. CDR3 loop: CASSYTGTSGSVAEQFF. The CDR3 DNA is TGTGCCAGCAGTTACACCGGGACTAGCGGGAGTGTTGCTGAGCAGTTCTTC.

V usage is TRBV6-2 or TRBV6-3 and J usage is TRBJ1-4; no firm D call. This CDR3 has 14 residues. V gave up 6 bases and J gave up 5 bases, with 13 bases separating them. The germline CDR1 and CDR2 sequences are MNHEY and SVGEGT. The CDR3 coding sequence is TGTGCCAGCAGACCCGGAGCGCCCAATGAAAAACTGTTTTTT. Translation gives CASRPGAPNEKLFF.

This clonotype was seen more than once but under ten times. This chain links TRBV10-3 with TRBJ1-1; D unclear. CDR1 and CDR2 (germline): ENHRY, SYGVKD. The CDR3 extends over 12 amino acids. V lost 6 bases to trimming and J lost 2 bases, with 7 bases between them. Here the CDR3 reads CAIRLENTEAFF. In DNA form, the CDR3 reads TGTGCCATCAGACTAGAAAACACTGAAGCTTTCTTT.

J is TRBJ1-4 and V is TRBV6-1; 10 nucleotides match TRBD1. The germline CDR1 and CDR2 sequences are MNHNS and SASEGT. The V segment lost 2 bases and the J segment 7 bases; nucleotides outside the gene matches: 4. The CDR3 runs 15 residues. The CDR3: CASSETRDRGEKLFF. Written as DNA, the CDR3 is TGTGCCAGCAGTGAAACCCGGGACAGGGGTGAAAAACTGTTTTTT.

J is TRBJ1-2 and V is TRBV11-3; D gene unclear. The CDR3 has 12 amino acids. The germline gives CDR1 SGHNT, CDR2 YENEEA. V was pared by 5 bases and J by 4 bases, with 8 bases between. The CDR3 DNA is TGTGCCAGCAGCATGAACGGCTATGGCTACACCTTC. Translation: CASSMNGYGYTF.

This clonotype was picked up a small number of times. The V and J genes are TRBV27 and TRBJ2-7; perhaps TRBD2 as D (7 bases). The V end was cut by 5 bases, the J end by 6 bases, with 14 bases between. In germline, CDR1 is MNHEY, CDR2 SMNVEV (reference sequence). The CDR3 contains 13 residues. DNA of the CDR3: TGTGCCAGCAGTCCCCCGGGGGGCAGCGAGCAGTACTTC. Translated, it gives CASSPPGGSEQYF.

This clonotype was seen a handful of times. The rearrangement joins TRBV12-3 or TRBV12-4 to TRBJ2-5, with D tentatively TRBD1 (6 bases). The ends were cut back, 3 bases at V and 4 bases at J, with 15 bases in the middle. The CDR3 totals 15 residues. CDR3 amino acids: CASSLAGERRETQYF. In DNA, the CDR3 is TGTGCCAGCAGTTTGGCAGGGGAAAGAAGAGAGACCCAGTACTTC.

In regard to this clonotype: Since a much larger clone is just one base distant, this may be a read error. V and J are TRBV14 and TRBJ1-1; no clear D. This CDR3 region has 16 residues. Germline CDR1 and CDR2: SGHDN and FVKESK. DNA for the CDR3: TGTGCCAGCAGCCACGAGCCCGAAATGGTGAACACTGAAGCTCTCTTT. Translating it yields CASSHEPEMVNTEALF. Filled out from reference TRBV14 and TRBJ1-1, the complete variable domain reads EAGVTQFPSHSVIEKGQTVTLRCDPISGHDNLYWYRRVMGKEIKFLLHFVKESKQDESGMPNNRFLAERTGGTYSTLKVQPAELEDSGVYFCASSHEPEMVNTEALFGQGTRLTVV.

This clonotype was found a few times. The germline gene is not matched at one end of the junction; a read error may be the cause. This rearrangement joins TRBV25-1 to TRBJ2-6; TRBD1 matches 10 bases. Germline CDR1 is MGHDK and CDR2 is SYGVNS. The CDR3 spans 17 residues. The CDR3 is CASSDGDRGPGADVLTF. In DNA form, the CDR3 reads TGTGCCAGCAGTGACGGGGACAGGGGTCCTGGGGCCGACGTCCTGACTTTC.

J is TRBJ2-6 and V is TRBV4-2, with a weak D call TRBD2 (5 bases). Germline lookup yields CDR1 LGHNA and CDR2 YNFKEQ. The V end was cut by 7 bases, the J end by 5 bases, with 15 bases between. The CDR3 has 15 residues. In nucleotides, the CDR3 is TGTGCCAGCAACCCTAGCCGGGTCTGGGCCAACGTCCTGACTTTC. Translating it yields CASNPSRVWANVLTF.

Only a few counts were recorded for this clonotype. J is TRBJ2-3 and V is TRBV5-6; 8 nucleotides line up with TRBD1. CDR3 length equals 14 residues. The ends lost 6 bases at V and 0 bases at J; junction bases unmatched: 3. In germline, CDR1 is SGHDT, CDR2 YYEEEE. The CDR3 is CASTRTGSTDTQYF. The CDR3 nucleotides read TGTGCCAGCACCAGGACAGGGAGCACAGATACGCAGTATTTT.

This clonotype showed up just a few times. CDR3 protein: CASSFRGMRNTGELFF. The DNA for the CDR3 is TGTGCCAGCAGCTTCCGGGGAATGAGGAACACCGGGGAGCTGTTTTTT. The chain recombines TRBV13 with TRBJ2-2, with D tentatively TRBD2 (5 bases). Per germline, CDR1 PRHDT and CDR2 FYEKMQ (reference sequence). This CDR3 contains 16 residues. V dropped 3 bases and J dropped 1 base, with 12 bases sitting between them. Filled out from reference TRBV13 and TRBJ2-2, the complete variable domain reads AAGVIQSPRHLIKEKRETATLKCYPIPRHDTVYWYQQGPGQDPQFLISFYEKMQSDKGSIPDRFSAQQFSDYHSELNMSSLELGDSALYFCASSFRGMRNTGELFFGEGSRLTVL.

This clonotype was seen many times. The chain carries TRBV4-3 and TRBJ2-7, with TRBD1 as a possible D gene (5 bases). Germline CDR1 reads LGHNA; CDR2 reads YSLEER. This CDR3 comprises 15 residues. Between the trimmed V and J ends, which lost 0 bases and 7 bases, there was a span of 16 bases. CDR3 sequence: CASSQDRPGNSEQYF. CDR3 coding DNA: TGCGCCAGCAGCCAAGATCGGCCAGGGAATTCTGAGCAGTACTTC.